This TCR beta chain stems from a study of T cells in localized non-small cell lung cancer. The repertoire was sequenced with immunoSEQ multiplex PCR; TCRdb's copy has only in-frame clones and lacks some. This table has 10,000 to 13,000 clones, around half appearing once. The CDR3 is 14 residues long. Trimming left V 3 bases short and J 5 bases short, with 8 bases between. Germline CDR1 and CDR2: SGHVS and FNYEAQ. This clone has only a few counts. The source material was lymph node tissue, sampled before any cancer treatment. The TCR sequence derives from a woman aged 35 to 70 with stage II squamous cell lung carcinoma. The chain is built from TRBV7-6 and TRBJ1-6; D unresolved. The CDR3 spells CASSFSIHNSPLHF. Here the CDR3 DNA reads TGTGCCAGCAGCTTTTCGATCCATAATTCACCCCTCCACTTT.